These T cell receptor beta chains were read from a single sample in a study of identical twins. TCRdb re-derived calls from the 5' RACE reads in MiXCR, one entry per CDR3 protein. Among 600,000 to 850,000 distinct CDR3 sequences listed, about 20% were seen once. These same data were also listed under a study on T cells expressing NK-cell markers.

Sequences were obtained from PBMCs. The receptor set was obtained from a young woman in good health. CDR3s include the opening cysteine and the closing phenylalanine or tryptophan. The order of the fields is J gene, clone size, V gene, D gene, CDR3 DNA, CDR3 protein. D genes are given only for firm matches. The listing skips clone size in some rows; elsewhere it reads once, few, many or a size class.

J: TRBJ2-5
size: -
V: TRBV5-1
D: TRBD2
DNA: TGCGCCAGCAGCTCCGACCCCACTAGCGGGAGCTGGGGCCAGTACTTC
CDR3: CASSSDPTSGSWGQYF

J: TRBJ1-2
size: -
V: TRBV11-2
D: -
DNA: TGTGCCAGCAGCTTAGAGTTCAGCCTGGAGGGGGACTATGGCTACACCTTC
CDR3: CASSLEFSLEGDYGYTF

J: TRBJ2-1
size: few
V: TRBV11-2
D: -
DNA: TGTGCCAGCAGCTTAGTCCCTGGGAAGGCTGAGCAGTTCTTC
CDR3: CASSLVPGKAEQFF

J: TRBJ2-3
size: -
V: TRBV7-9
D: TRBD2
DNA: TGTGCCAGCACCGAAGTAAGCGGGGGGGCTACAGATACGCAGTATTTT
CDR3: CASTEVSGGATDTQYF

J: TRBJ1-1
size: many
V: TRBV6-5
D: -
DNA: TGTGCCAGCAGTTACTCGAGGGGGGCCGGGACTGAAGCTTTCTTT
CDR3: CASSYSRGAGTEAFF

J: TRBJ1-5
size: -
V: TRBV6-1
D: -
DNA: TGTGCCAGCAGTGACGTTGGGCTGGGTCCAGAGCAGCCCCAGCATTTT
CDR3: CASSDVGLGPEQPQHF

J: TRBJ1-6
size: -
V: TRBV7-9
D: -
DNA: TGTGCCAGCAGCTCGACCGGTGGCTACTTT
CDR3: CASSSTGGYF

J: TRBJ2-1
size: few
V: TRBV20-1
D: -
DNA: TGCAGTGCTATCCCACTAGCAGGCTCCTACAATGAGCAGTTCTTC
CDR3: CSAIPLAGSYNEQFF

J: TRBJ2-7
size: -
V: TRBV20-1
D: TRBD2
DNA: TGCAGTGCTACCGAATCCCGACGGCGGGAGGGCTACGAGCAGTACTTC
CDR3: CSATESRRREGYEQYF

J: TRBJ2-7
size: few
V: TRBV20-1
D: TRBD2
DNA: TGCAGTGCTAGCCCAACTAGCGGGGGTTACGAGCAGTACTTC
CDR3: CSASPTSGGYEQYF

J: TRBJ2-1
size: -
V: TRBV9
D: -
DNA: TGTGCCAGCAGCGTCGGGATTGAGCAGTTCTTC
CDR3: CASSVGIEQFF

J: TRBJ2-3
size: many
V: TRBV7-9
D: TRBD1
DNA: TGCGCCAGCAGCAGGGGACAGGGCACAGATACGCAGTATTTT
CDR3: CASSRGQGTDTQYF

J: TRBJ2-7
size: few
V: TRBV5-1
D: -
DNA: TGCGCCAGCAGCTCTTTAAAAGCGGCTCGCTCCTACGAGCAGTACTTC
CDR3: CASSSLKAARSYEQYF